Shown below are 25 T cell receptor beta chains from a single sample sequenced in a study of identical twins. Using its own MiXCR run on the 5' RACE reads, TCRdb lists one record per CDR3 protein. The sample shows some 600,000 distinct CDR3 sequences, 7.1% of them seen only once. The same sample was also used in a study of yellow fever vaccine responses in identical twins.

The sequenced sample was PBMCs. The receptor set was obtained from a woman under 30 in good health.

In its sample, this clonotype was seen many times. CDR3 nucleotide sequence: TGCAGCGTAATGGGGGTCTACGAGCAGTACTTC. Its protein is CSVMGVYEQYF. The chain has TRBV29-1 and TRBJ2-7; the D gene could be TRBD1 or TRBD2 (5 bases each). CDR3 size: 11 residues. V lost 6 bases, J lost 3 bases, and 9 bases lay in between. Germline V gene sequence: CDR1 SQVTM, CDR2 ANQGSEA.

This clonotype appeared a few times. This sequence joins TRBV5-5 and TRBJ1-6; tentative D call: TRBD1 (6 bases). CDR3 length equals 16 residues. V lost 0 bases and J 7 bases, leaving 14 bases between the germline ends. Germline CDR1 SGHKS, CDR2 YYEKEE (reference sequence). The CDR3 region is CASSLVGGHNNSPLHF. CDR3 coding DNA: TGTGCCAGCAGCTTGGTGGGGGGGCACAACAATTCACCCCTCCACTTT.

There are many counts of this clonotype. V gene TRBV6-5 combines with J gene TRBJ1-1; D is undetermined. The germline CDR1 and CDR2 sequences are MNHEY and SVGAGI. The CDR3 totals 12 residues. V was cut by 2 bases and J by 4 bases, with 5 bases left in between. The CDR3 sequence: CASSYVGTEAFF. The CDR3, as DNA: TGTGCCAGCAGTTACGTGGGCACTGAAGCTTTCTTT.

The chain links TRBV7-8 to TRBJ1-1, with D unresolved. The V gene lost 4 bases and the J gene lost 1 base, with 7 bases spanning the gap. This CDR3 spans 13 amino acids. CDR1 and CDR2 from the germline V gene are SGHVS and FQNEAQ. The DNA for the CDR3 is TGTGCCAGCAGCTCCCAGACGAACACTGAAGCTTTCTTT. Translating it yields CASSSQTNTEAFF. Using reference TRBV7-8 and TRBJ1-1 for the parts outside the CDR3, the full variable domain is GAGVSQSPRYKVAKRGQDVALRCDPISGHVSLFWYQQALGQGPEFLTYFQNEAQLDKSGLPSDRFFAERPEGSVSTLKIQRTQQEDSAVYLCASSSQTNTEAFFGQGTRLTVV.

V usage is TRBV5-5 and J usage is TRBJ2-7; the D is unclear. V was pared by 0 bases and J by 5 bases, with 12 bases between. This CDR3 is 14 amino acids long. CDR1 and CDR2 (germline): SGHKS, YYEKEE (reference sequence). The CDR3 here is CASSLGQQSHEQYF. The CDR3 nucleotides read TGTGCCAGCAGCTTGGGGCAACAGTCTCACGAGCAGTACTTC.

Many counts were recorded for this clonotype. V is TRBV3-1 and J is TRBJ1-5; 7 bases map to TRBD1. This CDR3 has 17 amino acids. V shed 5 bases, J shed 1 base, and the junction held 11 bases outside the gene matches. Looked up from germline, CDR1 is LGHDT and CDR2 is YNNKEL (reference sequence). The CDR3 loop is CASSLTGSTGSNQPQHF. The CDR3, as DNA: TGTGCCAGCAGCTTAACCGGTTCGACAGGGAGCAATCAGCCCCAGCATTTT.

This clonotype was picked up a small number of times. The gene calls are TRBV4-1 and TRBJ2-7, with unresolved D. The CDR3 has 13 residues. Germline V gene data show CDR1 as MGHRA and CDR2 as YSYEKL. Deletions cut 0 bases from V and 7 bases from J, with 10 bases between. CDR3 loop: CASSQEADLEQYF. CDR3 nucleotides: TGCGCCAGCAGCCAAGAGGCGGATCTGGAGCAGTACTTC.

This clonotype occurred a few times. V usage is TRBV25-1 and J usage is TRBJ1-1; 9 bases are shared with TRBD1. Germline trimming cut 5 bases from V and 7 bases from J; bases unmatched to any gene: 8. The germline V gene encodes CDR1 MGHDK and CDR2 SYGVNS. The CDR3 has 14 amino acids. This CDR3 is CASSTQGAMVEAFF. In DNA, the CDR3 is TGTGCCAGCAGTACACAGGGGGCGATGGTTGAAGCTTTCTTT. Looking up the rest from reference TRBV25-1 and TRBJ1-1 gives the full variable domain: EADIYQTPRYLVIGTGKKITLECSQTMGHDKMYWYQQDPGMELHLIHYSYGVNSTEKGDLSSESTVSRIRTEHFPLTLESARPSHTSQYLCASSTQGAMVEAFFGQGTRLTVV.

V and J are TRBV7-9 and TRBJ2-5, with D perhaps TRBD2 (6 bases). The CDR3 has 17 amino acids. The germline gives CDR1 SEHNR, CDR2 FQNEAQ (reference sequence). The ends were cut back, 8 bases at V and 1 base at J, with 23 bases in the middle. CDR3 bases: TGTGCCAGCGGAGGAACGTCTTGGGCGGGGCTCCAAGAGACCCAGTACTTC. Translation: CASGGTSWAGLQETQYF.

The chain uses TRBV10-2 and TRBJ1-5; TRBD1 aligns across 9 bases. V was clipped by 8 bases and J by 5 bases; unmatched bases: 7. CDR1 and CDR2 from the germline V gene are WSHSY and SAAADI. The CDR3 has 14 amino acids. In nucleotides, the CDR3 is TGCGCCAGCTGCCGGGACAGGGACGATCAGCCCCAGCATTTT. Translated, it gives CASCRDRDDQPQHF.

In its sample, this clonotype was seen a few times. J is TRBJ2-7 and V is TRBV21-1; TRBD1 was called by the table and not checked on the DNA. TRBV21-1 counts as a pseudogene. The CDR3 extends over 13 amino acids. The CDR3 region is CASTTGQVYEQYF. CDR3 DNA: TGTGCCAGCACCACGGGACAGGTCTACGAGCAGTACTTC.

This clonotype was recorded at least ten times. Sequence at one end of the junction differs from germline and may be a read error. CDR3 region: CASSQKYPGAHIF. Here the CDR3 DNA reads TGCGCCAGCAGCCAAAAATACCCGGGGGCCCACATTTTC. The gene calls are TRBV4-1 and TRBJ2-5; D possibly uses TRBD1 or TRBD2 (6 bases each). The CDR3 length is 13 residues. Germline V lookup: CDR1 MGHRA, CDR2 YSYEKL.

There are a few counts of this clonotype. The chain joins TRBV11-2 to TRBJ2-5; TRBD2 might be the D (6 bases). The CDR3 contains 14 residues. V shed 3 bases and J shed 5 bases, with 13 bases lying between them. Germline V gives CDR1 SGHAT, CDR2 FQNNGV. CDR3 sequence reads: CASSFSAGYETQYF. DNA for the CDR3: TGTGCCAGCAGCTTTTCGGCGGGATACGAGACCCAGTACTTC.

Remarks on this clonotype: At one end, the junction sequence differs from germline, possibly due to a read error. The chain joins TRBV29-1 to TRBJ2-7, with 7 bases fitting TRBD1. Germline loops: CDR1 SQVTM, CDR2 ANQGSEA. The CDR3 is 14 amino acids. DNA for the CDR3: TGCAGCGTTGGAGGATACAGGGGTGGCTACGAGCTGTACTTC. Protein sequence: CSVGGYRGGYELYF.

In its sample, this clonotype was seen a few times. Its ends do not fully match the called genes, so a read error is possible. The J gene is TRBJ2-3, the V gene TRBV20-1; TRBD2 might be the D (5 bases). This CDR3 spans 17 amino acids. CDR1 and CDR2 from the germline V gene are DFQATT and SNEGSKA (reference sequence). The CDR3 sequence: CCASPVEMGSGLDTQYF. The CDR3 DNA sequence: TGCTGTGCTAGCCCCGTCGAAATGGGGAGCGGCCTGGATACGCAGTATTTT.

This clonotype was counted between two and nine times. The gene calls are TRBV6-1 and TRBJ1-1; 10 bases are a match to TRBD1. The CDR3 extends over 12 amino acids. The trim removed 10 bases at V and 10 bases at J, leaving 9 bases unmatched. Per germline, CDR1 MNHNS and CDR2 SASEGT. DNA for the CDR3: TGTGCCAACGGGGACAGGGGAAGTGTAGCTTTCTTT. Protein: CANGDRGSVAFF.

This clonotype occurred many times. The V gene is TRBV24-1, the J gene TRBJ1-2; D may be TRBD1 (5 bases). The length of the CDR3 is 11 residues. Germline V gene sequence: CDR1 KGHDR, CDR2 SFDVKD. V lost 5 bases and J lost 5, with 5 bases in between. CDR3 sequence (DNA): TGTGCCACCAGTGCAGGGTATGGCTACACCTTC. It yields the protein CATSAGYGYTF.

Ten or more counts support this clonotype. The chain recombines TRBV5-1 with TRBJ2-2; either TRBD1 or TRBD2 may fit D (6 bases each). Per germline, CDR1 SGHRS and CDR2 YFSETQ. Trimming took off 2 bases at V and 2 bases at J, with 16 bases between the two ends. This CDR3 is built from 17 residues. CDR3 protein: CASSFSAVGGNTGELFF. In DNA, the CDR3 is TGCGCCAGCAGCTTTTCGGCGGTGGGGGGCAACACCGGGGAGCTGTTTTTT.

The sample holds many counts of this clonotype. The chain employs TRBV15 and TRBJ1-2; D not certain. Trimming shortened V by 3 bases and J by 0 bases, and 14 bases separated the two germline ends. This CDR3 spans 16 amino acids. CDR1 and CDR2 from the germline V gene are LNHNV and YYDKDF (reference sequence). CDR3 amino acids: CATSSSRASPNYGYTF. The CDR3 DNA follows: TGTGCCACCAGCAGCTCTAGGGCCTCCCCTAACTATGGCTACACCTTC. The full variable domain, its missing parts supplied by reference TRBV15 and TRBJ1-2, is DAMVIQNPRYQVTQFGKPVTLSCSQTLNHNVMYWYQQKSSQAPKLLFHYYDKDFNNEADTPDNFQSRRPNTSFCFLDIRSPGLGDTAMYLCATSSSRASPNYGYTFGSGTRLTVV.

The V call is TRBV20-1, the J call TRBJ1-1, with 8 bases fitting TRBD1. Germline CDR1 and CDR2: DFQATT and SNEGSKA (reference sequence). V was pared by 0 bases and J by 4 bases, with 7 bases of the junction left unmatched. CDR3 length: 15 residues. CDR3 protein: CSARDPQGAGTEAFF. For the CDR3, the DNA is TGCAGTGCTAGAGATCCCCAGGGGGCTGGCACTGAAGCTTTCTTT.

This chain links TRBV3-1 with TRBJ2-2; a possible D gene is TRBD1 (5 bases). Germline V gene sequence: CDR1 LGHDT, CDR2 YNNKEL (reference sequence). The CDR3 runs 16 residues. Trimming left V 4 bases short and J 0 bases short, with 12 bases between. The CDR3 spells CASSPIQVSNTGELFF. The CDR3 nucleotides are TGTGCCAGCAGCCCAATACAGGTGTCGAACACCGGGGAGCTGTTTTTT.

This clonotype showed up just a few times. The DNA of the CDR3 is TGTGCCACCAGTGAACCCCAAGCTAGCGGGAGGACAGATACGCAGTATTTT. Its protein is CATSEPQASGRTDTQYF. V usage is TRBV24-1 and J usage is TRBJ2-3, with TRBD2 matching 11 bases. This CDR3 spans 17 amino acids. V gave up 4 bases and J gave up 3 bases; unmatched junction bases: 8. The V gene's germline CDR1 is KGHDR and CDR2 SFDVKD.

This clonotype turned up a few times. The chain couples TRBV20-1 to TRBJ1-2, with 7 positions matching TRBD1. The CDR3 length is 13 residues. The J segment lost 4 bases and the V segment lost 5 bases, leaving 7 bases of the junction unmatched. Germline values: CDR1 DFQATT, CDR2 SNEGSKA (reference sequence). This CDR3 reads CSAPDRSGYGYTF. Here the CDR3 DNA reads TGCAGTGCTCCGGACAGGTCGGGCTATGGCTACACCTTC.

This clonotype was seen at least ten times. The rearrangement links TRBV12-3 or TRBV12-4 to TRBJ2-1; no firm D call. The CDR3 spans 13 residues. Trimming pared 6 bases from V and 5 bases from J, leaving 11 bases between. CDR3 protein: CASSPAKHNEQFF. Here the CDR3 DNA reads TGTGCCAGCAGCCCGGCCAAACACAATGAGCAGTTCTTC.

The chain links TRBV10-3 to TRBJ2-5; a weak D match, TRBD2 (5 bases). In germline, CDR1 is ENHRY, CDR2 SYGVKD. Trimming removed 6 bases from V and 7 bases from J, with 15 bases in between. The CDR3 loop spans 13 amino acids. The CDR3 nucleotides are TGTGCCATCAGATCCCTTGAGGGCGGGACCCAGTACTTC. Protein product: CAIRSLEGGTQYF.